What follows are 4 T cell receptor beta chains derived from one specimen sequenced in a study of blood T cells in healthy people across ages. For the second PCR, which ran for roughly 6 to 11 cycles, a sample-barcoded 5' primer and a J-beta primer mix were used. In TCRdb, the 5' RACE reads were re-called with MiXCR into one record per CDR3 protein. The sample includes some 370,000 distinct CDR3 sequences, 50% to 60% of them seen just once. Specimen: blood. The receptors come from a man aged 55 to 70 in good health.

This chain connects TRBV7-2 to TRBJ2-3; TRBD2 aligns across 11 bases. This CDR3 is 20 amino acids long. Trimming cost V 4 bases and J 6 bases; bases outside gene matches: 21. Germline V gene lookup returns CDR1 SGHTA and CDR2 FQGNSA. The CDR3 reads CASSSVGPTPGLAVPDTQYF. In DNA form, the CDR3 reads TGTGCCAGCAGCTCAGTGGGCCCTACTCCGGGACTAGCGGTCCCGGATACGCAGTATTTT.

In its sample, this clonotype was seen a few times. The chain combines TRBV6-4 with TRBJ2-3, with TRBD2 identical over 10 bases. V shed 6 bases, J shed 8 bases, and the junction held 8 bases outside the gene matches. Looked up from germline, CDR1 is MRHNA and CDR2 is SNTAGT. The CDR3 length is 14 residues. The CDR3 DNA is TGTGCCAGCAGCGAAGCGGGAGGGCCAGGTACGCAGTATTTT. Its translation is CASSEAGGPGTQYF.

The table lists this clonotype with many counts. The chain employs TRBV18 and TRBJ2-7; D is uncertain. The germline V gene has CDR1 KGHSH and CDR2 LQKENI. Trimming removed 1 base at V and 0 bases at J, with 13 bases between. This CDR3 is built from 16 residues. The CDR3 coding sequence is TGTGCCAGCTCACCACGGATTAGCCGGAGCTCCTACGAGCAGTACTTC. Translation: CASSPRISRSSYEQYF.

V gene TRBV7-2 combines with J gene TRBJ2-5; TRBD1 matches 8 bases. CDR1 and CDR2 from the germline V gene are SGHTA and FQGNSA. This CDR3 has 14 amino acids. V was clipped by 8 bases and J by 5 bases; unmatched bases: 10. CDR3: CASGKDRVSETQYF. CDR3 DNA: TGTGCCAGCGGCAAGGACAGGGTTTCGGAGACCCAGTACTTC. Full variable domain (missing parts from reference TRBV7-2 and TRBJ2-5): GAGVSQSPSNKVTEKGKDVELRCDPISGHTALYWYRQSLGQGLEFLIYFQGNSAPDKSGLPSDRFSAERTGGSVSTLTIQRTQQEDSAVYLCASGKDRVSETQYFGPGTRLLVL.